This T cell receptor beta chain emerged from a study of beta chain features in type 1 diabetes. The whole isolated RNA underwent reverse transcription, so sequencing captured expressed TCRB transcripts. Produced via immunoSEQ multiplex PCR; TCRdb's table is partial and in-frame only. The profile shows 130,000 to 150,000 clones, nearly 9.5% of them singletons. CDR3 size: 17 residues. Germline lookup yields CDR1 SGHRS and CDR2 YFSETQ. V trimming: 1 base; J trimming: 0 bases; junction bases outside the gene matches: 5. This receptor was identified in a young man in good health. The V and J genes are TRBV5-1 and TRBJ2-2, with 8 bases that match TRBD1. The sample taken for sequencing was central memory CD4+ T cells from blood. CDR3 protein: CASSLIPGGPNTGELFF. CDR3 DNA sequence: TGCGCCAGCAGCTTGATCCCAGGGGGCCCGAACACCGGGGAGCTGTTTTTT. Full variable domain (missing parts from reference TRBV5-1 and TRBJ2-2): KAGVTQTPRYLIKTRGQQVTLSCSPISGHRSVSWYQQTPGQGLQFLFEYFSETQRNKGNFPGRFSGRQFSNSRSEMNVSTLELGDSALYLCASSLIPGGPNTGELFFGEGSRLTVL.